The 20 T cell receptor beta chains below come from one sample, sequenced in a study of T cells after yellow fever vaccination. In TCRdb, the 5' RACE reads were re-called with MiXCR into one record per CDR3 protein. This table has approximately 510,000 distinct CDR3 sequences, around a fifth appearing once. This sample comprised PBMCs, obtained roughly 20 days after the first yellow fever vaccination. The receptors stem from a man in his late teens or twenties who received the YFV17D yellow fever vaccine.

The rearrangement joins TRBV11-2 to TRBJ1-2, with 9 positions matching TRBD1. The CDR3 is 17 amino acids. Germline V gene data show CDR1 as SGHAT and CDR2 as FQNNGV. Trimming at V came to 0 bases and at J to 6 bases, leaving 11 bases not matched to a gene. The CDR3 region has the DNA TGTGCCAGCAGCTTAGACGTCCCGGGACAGGGAACCCATGGCTACACCTTC. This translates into CASSLDVPGQGTHGYTF.

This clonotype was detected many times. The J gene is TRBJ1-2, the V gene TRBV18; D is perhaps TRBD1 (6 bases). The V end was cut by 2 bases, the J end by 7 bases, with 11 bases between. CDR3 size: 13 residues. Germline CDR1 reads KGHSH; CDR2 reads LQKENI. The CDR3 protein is CASSPGGAGGYTF. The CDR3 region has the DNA TGTGCCAGCTCACCAGGGGGGGCTGGTGGCTACACCTTC.

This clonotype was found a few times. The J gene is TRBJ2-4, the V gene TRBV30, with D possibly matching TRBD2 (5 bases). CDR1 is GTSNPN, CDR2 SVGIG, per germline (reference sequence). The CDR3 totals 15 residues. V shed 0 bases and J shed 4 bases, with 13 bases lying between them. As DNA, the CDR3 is TGTGCCTGGAGTGTAGATCGGAGAGGGAAAAACATTCAGTACTTC. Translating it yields CAWSVDRRGKNIQYF.

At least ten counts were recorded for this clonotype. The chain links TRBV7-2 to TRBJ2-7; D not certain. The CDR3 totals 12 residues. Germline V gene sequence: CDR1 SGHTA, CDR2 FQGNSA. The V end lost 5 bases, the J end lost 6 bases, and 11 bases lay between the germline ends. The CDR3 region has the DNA TGTGCCAGCAGCCTAACGACCTCCGAGCAGTACTTC. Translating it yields CASSLTTSEQYF.

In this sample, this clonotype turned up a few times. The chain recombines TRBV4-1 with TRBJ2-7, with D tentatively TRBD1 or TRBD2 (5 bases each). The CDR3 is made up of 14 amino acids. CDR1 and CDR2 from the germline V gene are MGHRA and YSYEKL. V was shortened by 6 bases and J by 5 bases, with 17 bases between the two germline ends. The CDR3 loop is CASSLRDQRDEQYF. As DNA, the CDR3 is TGCGCCAGCAGTCTCCGGGACCAACGAGACGAGCAGTACTTC.

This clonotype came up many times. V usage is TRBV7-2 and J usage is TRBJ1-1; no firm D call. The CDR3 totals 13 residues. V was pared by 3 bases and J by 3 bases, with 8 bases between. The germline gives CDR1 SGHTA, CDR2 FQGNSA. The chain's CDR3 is CASSLYGYTEAFF. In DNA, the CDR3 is TGTGCCAGCAGCTTGTACGGTTACACTGAAGCTTTCTTT.

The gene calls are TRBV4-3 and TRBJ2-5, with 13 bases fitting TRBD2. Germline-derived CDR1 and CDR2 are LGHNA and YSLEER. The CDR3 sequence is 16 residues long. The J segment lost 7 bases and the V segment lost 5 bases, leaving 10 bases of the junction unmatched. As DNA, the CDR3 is TGCGCCAGCAGCTCCGGACTAGCGGGGGCCCAGTGGACCCAGTACTTC. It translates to CASSSGLAGAQWTQYF.

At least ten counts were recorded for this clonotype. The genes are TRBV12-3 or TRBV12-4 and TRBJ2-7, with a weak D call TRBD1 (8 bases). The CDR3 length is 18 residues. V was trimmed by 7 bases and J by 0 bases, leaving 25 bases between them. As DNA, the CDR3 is TGTGCCAGCACTCCCGAGCGGGGAGGGACAGGCGCCTCCTACGAGCAGTACTTC. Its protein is CASTPERGGTGASYEQYF.

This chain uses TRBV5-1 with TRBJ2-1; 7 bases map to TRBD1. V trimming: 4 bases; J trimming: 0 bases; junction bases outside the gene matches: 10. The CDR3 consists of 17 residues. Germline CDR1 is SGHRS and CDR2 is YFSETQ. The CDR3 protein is CASSATGVASSYNEQFF. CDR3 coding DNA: TGCGCCAGCAGCGCAACAGGGGTGGCGAGCTCCTACAATGAGCAGTTCTTC.

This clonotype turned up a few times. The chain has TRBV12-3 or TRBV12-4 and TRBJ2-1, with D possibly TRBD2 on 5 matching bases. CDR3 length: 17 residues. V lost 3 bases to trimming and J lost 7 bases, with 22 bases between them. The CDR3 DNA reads TGTGCCAGCAGTTTCCCGTACGGACTTGCCGGTGGGAATGAGCAGTTCTTC. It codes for CASSFPYGLAGGNEQFF.

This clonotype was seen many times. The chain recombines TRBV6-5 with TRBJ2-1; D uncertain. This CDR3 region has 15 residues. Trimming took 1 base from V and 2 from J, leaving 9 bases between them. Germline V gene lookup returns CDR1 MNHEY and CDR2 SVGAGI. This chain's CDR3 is CASSYLLPAYNEQFF. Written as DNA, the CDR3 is TGTGCCAGCAGTTACTTGCTGCCCGCCTACAATGAGCAGTTCTTC.

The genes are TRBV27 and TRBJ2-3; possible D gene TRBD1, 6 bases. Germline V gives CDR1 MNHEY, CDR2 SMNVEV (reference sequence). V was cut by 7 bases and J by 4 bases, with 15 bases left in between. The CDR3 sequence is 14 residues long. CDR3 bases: TGTGCCAGCACGGGGACATCGACTGCAGATACGCAGTATTTT. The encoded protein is CASTGTSTADTQYF.

CDR3 bases: TGCAGCGTTGCGGATACTCCGGGCAATCAGCCCCAGCATTTT. As protein: CSVADTPGNQPQHF. The V call is TRBV29-1, the J call TRBJ1-5; D unclear. The CDR3 has 14 amino acids. The V end was cut by 4 bases, the J end by 2 bases, with 12 bases between. CDR1 and CDR2 (germline): SQVTM, ANQGSEA.

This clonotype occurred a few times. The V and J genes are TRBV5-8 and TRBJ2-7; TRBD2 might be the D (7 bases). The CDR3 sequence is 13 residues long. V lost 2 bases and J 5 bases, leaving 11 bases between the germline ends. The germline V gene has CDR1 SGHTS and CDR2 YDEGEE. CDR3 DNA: TGTGCCAGCAGCTTACCGGGGGGCCACGAGCAGTACGTC. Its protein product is CASSLPGGHEQYV.

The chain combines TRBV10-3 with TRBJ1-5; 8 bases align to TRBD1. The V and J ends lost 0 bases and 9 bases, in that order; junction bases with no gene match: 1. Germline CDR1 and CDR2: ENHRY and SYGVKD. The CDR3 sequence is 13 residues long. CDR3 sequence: CAISESTGAPQHF. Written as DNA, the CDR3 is TGTGCCATCAGTGAGTCGACAGGGGCGCCCCAGCATTTT.

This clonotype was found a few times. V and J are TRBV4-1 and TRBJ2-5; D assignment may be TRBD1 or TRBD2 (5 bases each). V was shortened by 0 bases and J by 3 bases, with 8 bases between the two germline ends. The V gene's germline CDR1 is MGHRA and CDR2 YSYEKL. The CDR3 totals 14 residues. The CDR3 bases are TGCGCCAGCAGCCAAGATCGGGGCGAAGAGACCCAGTACTTC. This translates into CASSQDRGEETQYF.

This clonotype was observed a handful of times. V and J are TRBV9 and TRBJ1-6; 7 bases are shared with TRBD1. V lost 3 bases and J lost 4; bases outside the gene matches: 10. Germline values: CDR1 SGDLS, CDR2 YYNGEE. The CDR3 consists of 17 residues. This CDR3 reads CASSAGGQGGYNSPLHF. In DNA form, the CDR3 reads TGTGCCAGCAGCGCAGGGGGACAAGGGGGATATAATTCACCCCTCCACTTT.

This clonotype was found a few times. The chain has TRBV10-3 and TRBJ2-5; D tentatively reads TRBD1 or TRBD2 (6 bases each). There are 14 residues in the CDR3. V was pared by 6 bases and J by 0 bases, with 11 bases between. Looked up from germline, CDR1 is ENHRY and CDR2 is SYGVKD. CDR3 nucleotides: TGTGCCATCAGACGGGGGCTAAACCAAGAGACCCAGTACTTC. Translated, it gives CAIRRGLNQETQYF.

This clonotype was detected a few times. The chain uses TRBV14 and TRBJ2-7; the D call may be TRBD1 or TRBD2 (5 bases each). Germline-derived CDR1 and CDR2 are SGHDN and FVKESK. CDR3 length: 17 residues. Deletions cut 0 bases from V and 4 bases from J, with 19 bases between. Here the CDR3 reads CASSQDPSGPLHYEQYF. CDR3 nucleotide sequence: TGTGCCAGCAGCCAAGACCCCTCGGGACCGCTACATTACGAGCAGTACTTC. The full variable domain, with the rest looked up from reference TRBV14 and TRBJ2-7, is EAGVTQFPSHSVIEKGQTVTLRCDPISGHDNLYWYRRVMGKEIKFLLHFVKESKQDESGMPNNRFLAERTGGTYSTLKVQPAELEDSGVYFCASSQDPSGPLHYEQYFGPGTRLTVT.

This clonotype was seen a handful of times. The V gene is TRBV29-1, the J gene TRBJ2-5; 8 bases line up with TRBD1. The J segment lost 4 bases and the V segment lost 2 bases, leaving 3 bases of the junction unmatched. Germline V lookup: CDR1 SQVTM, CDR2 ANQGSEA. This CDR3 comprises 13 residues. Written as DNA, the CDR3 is TGCAGCGTTGAATGGGGACAGGTAGAGACCCAGTACTTC. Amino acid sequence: CSVEWGQVETQYF.